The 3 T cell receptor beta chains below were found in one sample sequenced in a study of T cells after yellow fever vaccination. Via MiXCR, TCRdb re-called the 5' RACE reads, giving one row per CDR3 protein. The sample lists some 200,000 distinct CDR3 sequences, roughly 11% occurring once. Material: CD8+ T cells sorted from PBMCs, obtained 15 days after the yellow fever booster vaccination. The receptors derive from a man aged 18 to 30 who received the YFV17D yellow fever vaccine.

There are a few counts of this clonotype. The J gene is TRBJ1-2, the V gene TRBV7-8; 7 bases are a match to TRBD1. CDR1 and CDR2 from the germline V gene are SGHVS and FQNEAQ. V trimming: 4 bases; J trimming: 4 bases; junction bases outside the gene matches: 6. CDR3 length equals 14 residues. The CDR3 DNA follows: TGTGCCAGCAGCTCCCGGGACAGTATCTATGGCTACACCTTC. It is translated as CASSSRDSIYGYTF.

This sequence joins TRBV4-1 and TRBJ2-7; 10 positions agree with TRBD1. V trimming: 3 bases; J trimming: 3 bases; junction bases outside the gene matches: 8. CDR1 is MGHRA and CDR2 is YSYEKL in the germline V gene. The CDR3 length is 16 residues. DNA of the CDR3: TGCGCCAGCAGCCACCCCGCGACAGGGGGCTTCTACGAGCAGTACTTC. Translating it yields CASSHPATGGFYEQYF.

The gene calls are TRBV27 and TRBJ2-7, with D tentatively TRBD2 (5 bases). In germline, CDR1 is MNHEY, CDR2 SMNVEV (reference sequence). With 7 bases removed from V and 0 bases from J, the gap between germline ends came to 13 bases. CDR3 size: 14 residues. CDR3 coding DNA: TGTGCCAGCATACCGAGCGGAAGCTCCTACGAGCAGTACTTC. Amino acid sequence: CASIPSGSSYEQYF.